Sequencing of this TCR beta chain was carried out in a study of blood T cells in healthy people across ages. Whole-study findings and limits: Roughly linearly, TCR beta diversity per million T cells fell as age increased.

The CDR3 is made up of 14 amino acids. In germline, CDR1 is SGHTA, CDR2 FQGNSA. This clonotype was counted between two and nine times. Its antigen is unknown. For the second PCR, which ran for about 6 to 11 cycles, a sample-barcoded 5' primer and a J-beta primer mix were used. TCRdb passed the 5' RACE reads through MiXCR, listing each CDR3 protein once. The table shows fewer than 600,000 distinct CDR3 sequences, with about 25% occurring only once. The sample also formed part of further work on T cells of mothers and their children.

This sequence joins TRBV7-2 and TRBJ2-5; unclear D gene. Matching the DNA end better, TRBJ2-7 makes the J call doubtful. The receptor's source is a boy between 2 and 15 years old in good health. The sequenced material came from blood. CDR3 residues: CASSTGSELYEQYF. The DNA for the CDR3 is TGTGCCAGCAGCACCGGTTCGGAGCTTTACGAGCAGTACTTC.